The 21 T cell receptor beta chains below were found in one sample sequenced in a study of regulatory T cells in long-lasting Graves disease. Through Arm-PCR of CDR3 regions and iRepertoire HTBI primers, TCR beta libraries were built. TCRdb processed the multiplex PCR reads anew with MiXCR; each CDR3 protein has one entry. The sample has 600,000 to 850,000 distinct CDR3 sequences; roughly 30% are singletons. Time point indicated: persistent/refractory GD, antithyroid drugs over 5 years with positive TRAb. The TCR library was made from RNA extracted from PBMCs. The specimen was peripheral blood mononuclear cells (PBMCs), collected when the disease was refractory, from a patient treated with antithyroid drugs. These receptors were taken from a female donor with Graves disease.

This clonotype was observed a single time. In this CDR3 the conserved last residue, phenylalanine or tryptophan, is missing, so a read error is likely. This chain uses TRBV13 with TRBJ1-1; D possibly corresponds to TRBD1 (5 bases). Trimming left V 5 bases short and J 6 bases short, with 13 bases between. Germline CDR1 reads PRHDT; CDR2 reads FYEKMQ (reference sequence). This CDR3 contains 13 residues. The DNA of the CDR3 is TGTGCCAGCAGCCGAGAGACAGAATCTGAAGCTTTCCTT. It yields the protein CASSRETESEAFL.

In its sample, this clonotype was seen a few times. This chain joins TRBV2 and TRBJ1-6, with a tentative D call TRBD1 (5 bases). Germline assignment: CDR1 SNHLY and CDR2 FYNNEI. V shed 4 bases and J shed 5 bases, with 12 bases lying between them. The CDR3 length is 15 residues. The CDR3 nucleotides are TGTGCCAGCAGTGGAGAGACAGCTAATAATTCACCCCTCCACTTT. It encodes CASSGETANNSPLHF.

The chain uses TRBV6-1 and TRBJ1-4; weak D call: TRBD1 (6 bases). Germline V gene sequence: CDR1 MNHNS, CDR2 SASEGT. Deletions cut 6 bases from V and 4 bases from J, with 12 bases between. The length of the CDR3 is 14 residues. For the CDR3, the DNA is TGTGCCAGCAGATTGGGACAAGATAATGAAAAACTGTTTTTT. It is translated as CASRLGQDNEKLFF.

V usage is TRBV20-1 and J usage is TRBJ2-2, with D perhaps TRBD1 (6 bases). With 3 bases removed from V and 4 bases from J, the gap between germline ends came to 12 bases. The germline CDR1 and CDR2 sequences are DFQATT and SNEGSKA (reference sequence). There are 14 residues in the CDR3. CDR3 in amino acids: CSASRTVVTGELFF. The CDR3, as DNA: TGCAGTGCTAGCCGGACAGTAGTCACCGGGGAGCTGTTTTTT.

This chain links TRBV10-3 with TRBJ1-4, with D possibly being TRBD1 (5 bases). The germline V and J ends were trimmed by 3 bases and 8 bases, with 10 bases remaining between them. CDR3 length equals 13 residues. Germline V gene lookup returns CDR1 ENHRY and CDR2 SYGVKD. The CDR3 bases are TGTGCCATCAGTGAAGGGGTCGGGGAAAAACTGTTTTTT. Its protein is CAISEGVGEKLFF.

This clonotype has a handful of counts. This chain links TRBV20-1 with TRBJ1-2; D is perhaps TRBD1 (5 bases). The germline V gene encodes CDR1 DFQATT and CDR2 SNEGSKA (reference sequence). V gave up 2 bases and J gave up 4 bases, with 8 bases separating them. CDR3 length equals 12 residues. CDR3 DNA: TGCAGTGCTAGAACGACAGTCTATGGCTACACCTTC. Protein product: CSARTTVYGYTF.

This sequence joins TRBV5-1 and TRBJ1-3, with D perhaps TRBD1 (6 bases). In germline, CDR1 is SGHRS, CDR2 YFSETQ. The CDR3 length is 15 residues. Trimming removed 4 bases from V and 8 bases from J, with 19 bases in between. This CDR3 is CASSRRQALEDTIYF. The CDR3, as DNA: TGCGCCAGCAGCAGAAGACAGGCTCTGGAAGACACCATATATTTT.

J is TRBJ1-1 and V is TRBV5-1; possibly TRBD1 for D (5 bases). The length of the CDR3 is 15 residues. Trimming pared 3 bases from V and 1 base from J, leaving 13 bases between. Germline loops: CDR1 SGHRS, CDR2 YFSETQ. CDR3 residues: CASSWAGTGNTEAFF. CDR3 coding DNA: TGCGCCAGCAGCTGGGCCGGGACGGGGAACACTGAAGCTTTCTTT.

This clonotype has just a few counts. J is TRBJ1-1 and V is TRBV5-5; D may be TRBD1 (5 bases). The CDR3 sequence is 11 residues long. V gave up 4 bases and J gave up 10 bases, with 11 bases separating them. CDR1 is SGHKS, CDR2 YYEKEE, per germline (reference sequence). The CDR3 sequence: CASSGGLAAFF. The CDR3 DNA follows: TGTGCCAGCAGCGGGGGACTTGCAGCTTTCTTT.

This clonotype was counted only a few times. The rearrangement links TRBV12-3 or TRBV12-4 to TRBJ1-5, with TRBD1 identical over 11 bases. The CDR3 sequence is 16 residues long. The V segment lost 6 bases and the J segment 1 base; nucleotides outside the gene matches: 5. CDR3 DNA: TGTGCCAGCAGAAGGACAGGGGGCGCGAGCAATCAGCCCCAGCATTTT. Encoded protein: CASRRTGGASNQPQHF.

This clonotype was seen ten or more times. The rearrangement joins TRBV27 to TRBJ1-5, with 7 bases matching TRBD1. Per germline, CDR1 MNHEY and CDR2 SMNVEV (reference sequence). The CDR3 is 16 residues long. The J segment lost 3 bases and the V segment lost 6 bases, leaving 11 bases of the junction unmatched. CDR3 nucleotide sequence: TGTGCCAGCAGCTCGGGTTCCAGGGGGAACAATCAGCCCCAGCATTTT. This codes for CASSSGSRGNNQPQHF.

This chain uses TRBV2 with TRBJ2-1; 9 positions agree with TRBD2. This CDR3 has 17 amino acids. Germline CDR1 and CDR2: SNHLY and FYNNEI. With 0 bases clipped from V and 7 bases from J, the junction kept 10 bases outside the gene matches. The CDR3 DNA reads TGTGCCAGCAGTGAAGCGCAGGTGGGACTAGCCGGAAATGAGCAGTTCTTC. Its protein is CASSEAQVGLAGNEQFF.

The gene calls are TRBV19 and TRBJ1-1, with TRBD1 as a possible D gene (5 bases). The V and J ends lost 5 bases and 5 bases respectively, with 15 bases between them. CDR3 length: 14 amino acids. Germline-derived CDR1 and CDR2 are LNHDA and SQIVND (reference sequence). The CDR3 nucleotides read TGTGCCAGTAGTCTACCCAGGAAGGGGACTGAAGCTTTCTTT. Amino acid sequence: CASSLPRKGTEAFF. Complete variable domain (other parts from reference TRBV19 and TRBJ1-1): DGGITQSPKYLFRKEGQNVTLSCEQNLNHDAMYWYRQDPGQGLRLIYYSQIVNDFQKGDIAEGYSVSREKKESFPLTVTSAQKNPTAFYLCASSLPRKGTEAFFGQGTRLTVV.

This clonotype was recorded many times. This chain joins TRBV12-3 or TRBV12-4 and TRBJ1-5; D remains unclear. V was clipped by 7 bases and J by 0 bases, with 16 bases between them. The CDR3 length is 16 residues. CDR3 bases: TGTGCCAGCAATGGCCTAGGGAGCAATAGCAATCAGCCCCAGCATTTT. Translated: CASNGLGSNSNQPQHF.

This clonotype has a count of ten or more. The V call is TRBV7-3, the J call TRBJ1-1; D is ambiguous. The CDR3 spans 13 residues. The V gene lost 1 base and the J gene lost 2 bases, with 5 bases spanning the gap. Germline V gives CDR1 SGHTA, CDR2 FQGTGA. CDR3 nucleotide sequence: TGTGCCAGCAGCTTAAAGTCTAACACTGAAGCTTTCTTT. Translation gives CASSLKSNTEAFF.

This chain links TRBV12-3 or TRBV12-4 with TRBJ1-5, with D possibly matching TRBD1 (5 bases). The length of the CDR3 is 16 residues. The V end lost 1 base, the J end lost 2 bases, and 12 bases lay between the germline ends. In DNA, the CDR3 is TGTGCCAGCAGTTTAGTAGAATTCAGGGGCAATCAGCCCCAGCATTTT. This encodes CASSLVEFRGNQPQHF.

V gene TRBV9 combines with J gene TRBJ2-6; unclear D gene. V lost 6 bases and J 0 bases, leaving 10 bases between the germline ends. The germline gives CDR1 SGDLS, CDR2 YYNGEE. The CDR3 contains 15 residues. The CDR3: CASMGIPSGANVLTF. CDR3 sequence (DNA): TGTGCCAGCATGGGCATTCCCTCTGGGGCCAACGTCCTGACTTTC.

This chain joins TRBV5-6 and TRBJ1-1; D may be TRBD1 (5 bases). In germline, CDR1 is SGHDT, CDR2 YYEEEE. V was cut by 7 bases and J by 0 bases, with 16 bases left in between. This CDR3 is 15 amino acids long. The CDR3 loop is CASGDWGSMNTEAFF. DNA for the CDR3: TGTGCCAGCGGAGACTGGGGGTCCATGAACACTGAAGCTTTCTTT.

The chain links TRBV3-1 to TRBJ1-5, with D maybe TRBD1 (6 bases). Germline-derived CDR1 and CDR2 are LGHDT and YNNKEL (reference sequence). V was shortened by 4 bases and J by 7 bases, with 11 bases between the two germline ends. This CDR3 region has 13 residues. CDR3 residues: CASSRTGTQPQHF. The CDR3 bases are TGTGCCAGCAGCCGAACAGGGACCCAGCCCCAGCATTTT.

This clonotype was found a few times. The chain links TRBV5-1 to TRBJ1-1, with TRBD1 as a possible D gene (5 bases). The germline V gene encodes CDR1 SGHRS and CDR2 YFSETQ. V was trimmed by 0 bases and J by 4 bases, leaving 10 bases between them. The CDR3 is 14 residues long. Here the CDR3 reads CASSLDGGVTEAFF. The CDR3 nucleotides are TGCGCCAGCAGCTTGGATGGGGGGGTCACTGAAGCTTTCTTT.

The V and J genes are TRBV9 and TRBJ1-4, with D maybe TRBD1 (5 bases). Germline loops: CDR1 SGDLS, CDR2 YYNGEE. Trimming took 0 bases from V and 0 from J, leaving 9 bases between them. CDR3 length: 16 residues. The CDR3 DNA reads TGTGCCAGCAGCGTAGCCCCGACAGCAACTAATGAAAAACTGTTTTTT. It translates to CASSVAPTATNEKLFF. Drawing the rest from reference TRBV9 and TRBJ1-4, the complete variable domain is DSGVTQTPKHLITATGQRVTLRCSPRSGDLSVYWYQQSLDQGLQFLIQYYNGEERAKGNILERFSAQQFPDLHSELNLSSLELGDSALYFCASSVAPTATNEKLFFGSGTQLSVL.